The rows below give T cell receptor beta chains drawn from one sample of a study of cytomegalovirus exposure and HLA in healthy donors. Clones were read by immunoSEQ multiplex PCR, and TCRdb kept only the in-frame ones, dropping some. The sample contains some 140,000 clones, approximately 87% of which appear only once. The sample comprised PBMCs. Source of these receptors: a man between 18 and 29 years old in good health and CMV-seronegative. The CDR3 runs from the conserved cysteine through the conserved F or W. Each record gives: CDR3 protein, CDR3 DNA, J gene, D gene, V gene, clone size. A D gene is named only where the DNA matches it firmly. Not every row has a clone size; where given, it reads once, few, many or a size class.

CDR3aa: CASSGGAPGELFF; CDR3nt: TGTGCCAGCAGCGGGGGGGCCCCCGGGGAGCTGTTTTTT; j_gene: TRBJ2-2; d_gene: TRBD2; v_gene: TRBV25-1; abundance: NA
CDR3aa: CASSTSSYNEQFF; CDR3nt: TGTGCCAGCAGTACTAGCTCCTACAATGAGCAGTTCTTC; j_gene: TRBJ2-1; d_gene: NA; v_gene: TRBV6-5; abundance: NA
CDR3aa: CASREWRGSQPQHF; CDR3nt: TGTGCCAGCAGGGAGTGGAGGGGAAGTCAGCCCCAGCATTTT; j_gene: TRBJ1-5; d_gene: NA; v_gene: TRBV6-1; abundance: NA
CDR3aa: CASSLAGGLTDTQYF; CDR3nt: TGTGCCAGCAGCTTAGCGGGGGGCTTAACAGATACGCAGTATTTT; j_gene: TRBJ2-3; d_gene: TRBD2; v_gene: TRBV5-4; abundance: once
CDR3aa: CACQGLLSNQPQHF; CDR3nt: TGTGCCTGCCAGGGACTGCTTAGCAATCAGCCCCAGCATTTT; j_gene: TRBJ1-5; d_gene: NA; v_gene: TRBV2; abundance: NA
CDR3aa: CASSPTGTSGARRTDTQYF; CDR3nt: TGTGCCAGCTCACCAACCGGGACTAGCGGGGCCAGGCGTACAGATACGCAGTATTTT; j_gene: TRBJ2-3; d_gene: TRBD2; v_gene: TRBV18; abundance: NA
CDR3aa: CASSAPTGGYEQYF; CDR3nt: TGTGCCAGCAGTGCCCCGACAGGGGGCTACGAGCAGTACTTC; j_gene: TRBJ2-7; d_gene: TRBD1; v_gene: TRBV2; abundance: NA
CDR3aa: CASSLRLAGEQETQYF; CDR3nt: TGTGCCAGCAGCTTACGCCTAGCGGGGGAGCAAGAGACCCAGTACTTC; j_gene: TRBJ2-5; d_gene: TRBD2; v_gene: TRBV7-9; abundance: NA
CDR3aa: CASSASTGTGGRGRETQYF; CDR3nt: TGTGCCAGCAGTGCGTCTACCGGGACAGGGGGGCGCGGGAGAGAGACCCAGTACTTC; j_gene: TRBJ2-5; d_gene: TRBD1; v_gene: TRBV27; abundance: NA
CDR3aa: CASSGSESSEQYF; CDR3nt: TGTGCCAGCAGCGGCTCGGAGTCCTCCGAGCAGTACTTC; j_gene: TRBJ2-7; d_gene: NA; v_gene: TRBV6-1; abundance: large
CDR3aa: CASSPTGGYPYEQYF; CDR3nt: TGTGCCAGCAGTCCCACAGGGGGATATCCCTACGAGCAGTACTTC; j_gene: TRBJ2-7; d_gene: TRBD1; v_gene: TRBV6-6; abundance: NA
CDR3aa: CASSPQGASEQFF; CDR3nt: TGTGCCAGCAGCCCCCAGGGGGCTAGTGAGCAGTTCTTC; j_gene: TRBJ2-1; d_gene: TRBD1; v_gene: TRBV6-1; abundance: NA
CDR3aa: CASSLVQGKNEQYF; CDR3nt: TGCGCCAGCAGCTTGGTACAGGGAAAGAACGAGCAGTACTTC; j_gene: TRBJ2-7; d_gene: NA; v_gene: TRBV5-1; abundance: NA
CDR3aa: CASSPPGGQNTEAFF; CDR3nt: TGTGCCAGCAGCCCCCCGGGGGGACAGAACACTGAAGCTTTCTTT; j_gene: TRBJ1-1; d_gene: NA; v_gene: TRBV9; abundance: NA
CDR3aa: CAISEGESGYTF; CDR3nt: TGTGCCATCAGTGAGGGGGAGAGTGGCTACACCTTC; j_gene: TRBJ1-2; d_gene: NA; v_gene: TRBV10-3; abundance: NA
CDR3aa: CASSPVNTGELFF; CDR3nt: TGCGCCAGCAGCCCCGTTAACACCGGGGAGCTGTTTTTT; j_gene: TRBJ2-2; d_gene: NA; v_gene: TRBV4-3; abundance: NA
CDR3aa: CASSLGQGRTEAFF; CDR3nt: TGTGCCAGCAGTTTGGGACAGGGGAGGACTGAAGCTTTCTTT; j_gene: TRBJ1-1; d_gene: TRBD1; v_gene: TRBV27; abundance: NA
CDR3aa: CASVLGGDQPQHF; CDR3nt: TGTGCTAGTGTATTGGGGGGGGATCAGCCCCAGCATTTT; j_gene: TRBJ1-5; d_gene: NA; v_gene: TRBV12-5; abundance: NA
CDR3aa: CASSYFGDRHTGELFF; CDR3nt: TGTGCCAGCAGCTACTTCGGGGACAGGCACACCGGGGAGCTGTTTTTT; j_gene: TRBJ2-2; d_gene: TRBD1; v_gene: TRBV6-5; abundance: NA
CDR3aa: CASSLRGPDYEQYF; CDR3nt: TGTGCCAGCAGCTTGCGGGGTCCTGACTACGAGCAGTACTTC; j_gene: TRBJ2-7; d_gene: NA; v_gene: TRBV7-9; abundance: NA
CDR3aa: CASSLSPDRGLNEQYF; CDR3nt: TGTGCCAGCAGTTTAAGCCCCGACAGGGGGCTCAACGAGCAGTACTTC; j_gene: TRBJ2-7; d_gene: TRBD1; v_gene: TRBV27; abundance: NA
CDR3aa: CASSPNTGTGNQPQHF; CDR3nt: TGTGCCAGCTCACCGAACACCGGGACAGGGAATCAGCCCCAGCATTTT; j_gene: TRBJ1-5; d_gene: TRBD1; v_gene: TRBV18; abundance: NA
CDR3aa: CASSVVGGSTDTQYF; CDR3nt: TGTGCCAGCAGCGTAGTAGGCGGGAGCACAGATACGCAGTATTTT; j_gene: TRBJ2-3; d_gene: NA; v_gene: TRBV9; abundance: NA
CDR3aa: CASSLLTGRTYNEQFF; CDR3nt: TGTGCCAGCAGCCTTCTGACAGGCCGTACCTACAATGAGCAGTTCTTC; j_gene: TRBJ2-1; d_gene: NA; v_gene: TRBV28; abundance: NA
CDR3aa: CASSRVHPLYEQYF; CDR3nt: TGTGCCAGCAGCCGGGTCCATCCACTATACGAGCAGTACTTC; j_gene: TRBJ2-7; d_gene: NA; v_gene: TRBV6-1; abundance: NA
CDR3aa: CASSPQGAGLNTQYF; CDR3nt: TGTGCCAGCAGCCCCCAGGGAGCGGGGTTGAATACGCAGTATTTT; j_gene: TRBJ2-3; d_gene: TRBD2; v_gene: TRBV7-9; abundance: NA
CDR3aa: CASSKYGDTIYF; CDR3nt: TGTGCCAGCAGCAAATACGGGGACACCATATATTTT; j_gene: TRBJ1-3; d_gene: NA; v_gene: TRBV7-8; abundance: NA
CDR3aa: CASSLQGANTEAFF; CDR3nt: TGCGCCAGCAGCTTGCAGGGGGCGAACACTGAAGCTTTCTTT; j_gene: TRBJ1-1; d_gene: TRBD1; v_gene: TRBV5-1; abundance: NA
CDR3aa: CASLPSGGTGELFF; CDR3nt: TGTGCCAGCCTCCCCAGTGGAGGGACCGGGGAGCTGTTTTTT; j_gene: TRBJ2-2; d_gene: NA; v_gene: TRBV7-9; abundance: NA
CDR3aa: CASSPRGFSSYNEQFF; CDR3nt: TGTGCCAGCAGCCCAAGGGGGTTTAGCTCCTACAATGAGCAGTTCTTC; j_gene: TRBJ2-1; d_gene: NA; v_gene: TRBV9; abundance: NA
CDR3aa: CASSAGLGMIYNEQFF; CDR3nt: TGTGCCAGCAGCGCTGGACTGGGGATGATATACAATGAGCAGTTCTTC; j_gene: TRBJ2-1; d_gene: NA; v_gene: TRBV9; abundance: NA
CDR3aa: CASSLGRGGETQYF; CDR3nt: TGCGCCAGCAGCTTGGGGAGGGGAGGAGAGACCCAGTACTTC; j_gene: TRBJ2-5; d_gene: NA; v_gene: TRBV5-1; abundance: NA
CDR3aa: CASSKDEGSYNSPLHF; CDR3nt: TGTGCCAGCAGCAAGGACGAGGGCTCCTATAATTCACCCCTCCACTTT; j_gene: TRBJ1-6; d_gene: NA; v_gene: TRBV7-2; abundance: NA
CDR3aa: CAYRLGSGYNEQFF; CDR3nt: TGTGCCTACCGTCTAGGTAGTGGGTACAATGAGCAGTTCTTC; j_gene: TRBJ2-1; d_gene: NA; v_gene: TRBV30; abundance: NA
CDR3aa: CASSLVWGGSRNTEAFF; CDR3nt: TGCGCCAGCAGCTTGGTTTGGGGTGGGAGCCGGAACACTGAAGCTTTCTTT; j_gene: TRBJ1-1; d_gene: NA; v_gene: TRBV5-1; abundance: NA
CDR3aa: CASTKAEKTNYGYTF; CDR3nt: TGTGCCAGTACGAAGGCGGAAAAGACTAACTATGGCTACACCTTC; j_gene: TRBJ1-2; d_gene: NA; v_gene: TRBV19; abundance: NA
CDR3aa: CASSFIQRGAYNEQFF; CDR3nt: TGTGCCAGCAGTTTCATCCAGCGGGGGGCCTACAATGAGCAGTTCTTC; j_gene: TRBJ2-1; d_gene: TRBD2; v_gene: TRBV28; abundance: NA
CDR3aa: CSVEEQLGGAFF; CDR3nt: TGCAGCGTTGAAGAACAGTTGGGGGGAGCTTTCTTT; j_gene: TRBJ1-1; d_gene: NA; v_gene: TRBV29-1; abundance: NA
CDR3aa: CASSSRQGFHYTEAFF; CDR3nt: TGTGCCAGCAGTTCTCGACAGGGCTTTCATTACACTGAAGCTTTCTTT; j_gene: TRBJ1-1; d_gene: TRBD1; v_gene: TRBV28; abundance: NA
CDR3aa: CASSSGTGAGNYGYTF; CDR3nt: TGCGCCAGCAGCTCTGGGACAGGGGCTGGGAACTATGGCTACACCTTC; j_gene: TRBJ1-2; d_gene: TRBD1; v_gene: TRBV5-1; abundance: NA
CDR3aa: CATGFGPYEQYF; CDR3nt: TGTGCCACCGGGTTCGGTCCCTACGAGCAGTACTTC; j_gene: TRBJ2-7; d_gene: NA; v_gene: TRBV7-6; abundance: once
CDR3aa: CASSLPGTGDLHEQYF; CDR3nt: TGTGCCAGCAGTTTACCCGGGACAGGGGACCTTCACGAGCAGTACTTC; j_gene: TRBJ2-7; d_gene: TRBD1; v_gene: TRBV28; abundance: NA
CDR3aa: CASSYGRDAYEQYF; CDR3nt: TGTGCCAGCAGTTACGGCCGGGATGCCTACGAGCAGTACTTC; j_gene: TRBJ2-7; d_gene: NA; v_gene: TRBV6-5; abundance: NA
CDR3aa: CASSSSGSSYEQYF; CDR3nt: TGTGCCAGCAGTTCTAGCGGGAGCTCCTACGAGCAGTACTTC; j_gene: TRBJ2-7; d_gene: TRBD2; v_gene: TRBV9; abundance: NA
CDR3aa: CASSPTGGLAYEQYF; CDR3nt: TGTGCCAGCAGCCCCACGGGGGGACTAGCGTACGAGCAGTACTTC; j_gene: TRBJ2-7; d_gene: TRBD2; v_gene: TRBV7-2; abundance: NA
CDR3aa: CASSISTGTDTQYF; CDR3nt: TGTGCCAGTAGTATTTCGACAGGGACTGATACGCAGTATTTT; j_gene: TRBJ2-3; d_gene: NA; v_gene: TRBV19; abundance: NA
CDR3aa: CASSVVPATTYEQYF; CDR3nt: TGTGCCAGCAGCGTAGTCCCAGCGACCACCTACGAGCAGTACTTC; j_gene: TRBJ2-7; d_gene: NA; v_gene: TRBV9; abundance: NA
CDR3aa: CSVAGQGHTGELFF; CDR3nt: TGCAGCGTCGCCGGACAGGGGCACACCGGGGAGCTGTTTTTT; j_gene: TRBJ2-2; d_gene: TRBD1; v_gene: TRBV29-1; abundance: NA
CDR3aa: CASSPNRDRGNTIYF; CDR3nt: TGTGCCAGCAGCCCGAACCGGGACAGAGGAAACACCATATATTTT; j_gene: TRBJ1-3; d_gene: TRBD1; v_gene: TRBV6-5; abundance: NA
CDR3aa: CASSARTGGKGTNEKLFF; CDR3nt: TGTGCCAGCAGCGCCCGGACAGGGGGCAAAGGAACTAATGAAAAACTGTTTTTT; j_gene: TRBJ1-4; d_gene: TRBD1; v_gene: TRBV9; abundance: NA
CDR3aa: CASSIGFASPLHF; CDR3nt: TGTGCCAGTAGTATCGGGTTTGCTTCACCCCTCCACTTT; j_gene: TRBJ1-6; d_gene: NA; v_gene: TRBV19; abundance: once
CDR3aa: CASRRQGGNYGYTF; CDR3nt: TGTGCCAGCAGACGTCAGGGAGGAAACTATGGCTACACCTTC; j_gene: TRBJ1-2; d_gene: NA; v_gene: TRBV6-5; abundance: NA
CDR3aa: CASSQQGSGANVLTF; CDR3nt: TGCGCCAGCAGCCAACAGGGTTCTGGGGCCAACGTCCTGACTTTC; j_gene: TRBJ2-6; d_gene: NA; v_gene: TRBV4-3; abundance: NA
CDR3aa: CASSRTGNGQPQHF; CDR3nt: TGTGCCAGCAGCCGCACAGGGAACGGTCAGCCCCAGCATTTT; j_gene: TRBJ1-5; d_gene: NA; v_gene: TRBV7-6; abundance: NA
CDR3aa: CASSDQGSYNSPLHF; CDR3nt: TGTGCCAGCAGTGACCAGGGCTCCTATAATTCACCCCTCCACTTT; j_gene: TRBJ1-6; d_gene: NA; v_gene: TRBV6-1; abundance: NA
CDR3aa: CASRKTGTSIHEQYF; CDR3nt: TGTGCCAGCAGAAAGACCGGGACTAGCATCCACGAGCAGTACTTC; j_gene: TRBJ2-7; d_gene: TRBD2; v_gene: TRBV28; abundance: NA
CDR3aa: CASSLGAGNQETQYF; CDR3nt: TGTGCCAGCAGCTTAGGTGCGGGTAACCAAGAGACCCAGTACTTC; j_gene: TRBJ2-5; d_gene: NA; v_gene: TRBV7-7; abundance: NA
CDR3aa: CASSLVATMNTEAFF; CDR3nt: TGCGCCAGCAGCTTGGTTGCGACAATGAACACTGAAGCTTTCTTT; j_gene: TRBJ1-1; d_gene: NA; v_gene: TRBV5-1; abundance: NA